This TCR beta chain appears in the sequencing data of a study of spatial heterogeneity in lung cancer. The study, taken as a whole, reports: Tumor mutation counts were tracked by expanded intratumoral alpha and beta TCR counts.

Germline CDR1 DFQATT, CDR2 SNEGSKA (reference sequence). The CDR3 spans 12 residues. Trimming removed 4 bases from V and 2 bases from J, with 9 bases in between. TCRdb re-analysed the 5' RACE reads in MiXCR, keeping a single row per CDR3 protein. The table lists 15,000 to 20,000 distinct CDR3 sequences, roughly 6.5% of them singletons. A note on this clonotype: Its specificity is not known.

Time point indicated: sample taken at primary tumor resection. This rearrangement joins TRBV20-1 to TRBJ2-7; TRBD2 is a possible D gene (5 bases). The sample consisted of lung tumor tissue, taken at surgery. The source is a female donor with early-stage non-small cell lung cancer. The CDR3, as DNA: TGCAGTGCTAAGAGGGCTACCTACGAGCAGTACTTC. It yields the protein CSAKRATYEQYF.